This record looks at one TCR beta chain sequence and its context. Its antigen is as yet unknown. This CDR3 comprises 16 residues. Germline V lookup: CDR1 SGHVS, CDR2 FQNEAQ. V lost 5 bases to trimming and J lost 4 bases, with 20 bases between them. The data were obtained in a study of Ad26.COV2.S vaccination and SARS-CoV-2 variants. Study in general: Donor had been placed in the Ad26.COV2.S arm of the COV1001 trial. Study findings and constraints: Participants given vaccine showed non-spike TCR breadth similar to that of placebo recipients. Spike-specific TCR breadth was greater in vaccine than placebo recipients.

TCRdb's copy holds only in-frame clones and misses some; the assay was immunoSEQ multiplex PCR. This sample yields fewer than 500,000 clones, of which roughly 89% are seen a single time; around 2.6% belongs to the top ten. Indicated treatment: around 19 received Ad26.COV2.S at low or high dose, single or two shots; about five received placebo; per-sample allocation not given. Day 63 after the first injection of vaccine or placebo was the sampling time. The rearrangement links TRBV7-8 to TRBJ2-5; a weak D match, TRBD2 (5 bases). This clonotype was obtained from a person aged 18-60 years who received the Ad26.COV2.S COVID-19 vaccine or a placebo. The sample consisted of peripheral blood, taken in a trial of Ad26.COV2.S vaccine versus placebo. The CDR3 here is CASSVAFYEGGETQYF. As DNA, the CDR3 is TGTGCCAGCAGCGTCGCATTCTATGAGGGTGGAGAGACCCAGTACTTC. Supplemented by reference TRBV7-8 and TRBJ2-5, the full variable domain reads GAGVSQSPRYKVAKRGQDVALRCDPISGHVSLFWYQQALGQGPEFLTYFQNEAQLDKSGLPSDRFFAERPEGSVSTLKIQRTQQEDSAVYLCASSVAFYEGGETQYFGPGTRLLVL.